This T cell receptor (beta chain) was sequenced during a study of blood T cell repertoires in COVID-19. As for the study in general: Samples came from the United States, Italy and Spain, spanning acute and convalescent COVID-19. From T cells, B-cell-depleted T cells, or PBMCs came the material, which was cDNA or gDNA.

It was during active infection that Seattle patients were enrolled and then longitudinally followed. The germline V gene has CDR1 LGHDT and CDR2 YNNKEL (reference sequence). The V gene end was trimmed by 5 bases and the J gene end by 6 bases; junction bases not matched to a gene: 9. This CDR3 comprises 16 residues. Clones were read by immunoSEQ multiplex PCR, and TCRdb kept only the in-frame ones, dropping some. The table records 200,000 to 250,000 clones, almost 85% of them present only once. The chain is built from TRBV3-1 (or the pseudogene TRBV3-2) and TRBJ2-3; 12 nucleotides match TRBD2. This sequence was found in a woman in her sixties or seventies with COVID-19, enrolled during active disease. The sample taken for sequencing was peripheral blood. CDR3 in DNA: TGTGCCAGCAGCTCTTGGACTAGCGGGGATTGGGATACGCAGTATTTT. This codes for CASSSWTSGDWDTQYF.